Shown below are 5 T cell receptor beta chains from a single sample sequenced in a study of naive and memory T cell subsets. Study-wide results and caveats: A few larger clonotypes appeared in naive repertoires, especially CD8, possibly memory cells re-expressing CD45RA.

Two oligonucleotides, mixed equimolar, formed the beta constant-region primer covering TRBC1 and TRBC2. Four rounds of PCR amplified the ligated cDNA using nested alpha and beta constant-region primers plus SP2. TCRdb re-analysed the UMI-ligation and nested PCR reads in MiXCR, keeping a single row per CDR3 protein. The sample carries more than 95,000 distinct CDR3 sequences, more than 12% recorded once. Antigens for these TCRs are unknown. Source material: naive CD8+ T cells from blood. The receptors here all came from a human donor in good health.

This clonotype has a handful of counts. CDR3 in amino acids: CSANTPGRGSEAFF. The CDR3 nucleotides are TGCAGCGCCAACACGCCCGGGCGCGGTAGTGAAGCTTTCTTT. This chain links TRBV29-1 with TRBJ1-1; D gene unclear. CDR1 and CDR2 from the germline V gene are SQVTM and ANQGSEA. The CDR3 has 14 amino acids. V was clipped by 7 bases and J by 7 bases, with 22 bases between them.

This clonotype showed up just a few times. The J gene is TRBJ2-7, the V gene TRBV4-1; no clear D gene. V gave up 4 bases and J gave up 0 bases, with 10 bases separating them. This CDR3 has 14 residues. CDR1 is MGHRA, CDR2 YSYEKL, per germline. CDR3 amino acids: CASSRATYSYEQYF. CDR3 in DNA: TGCGCCAGCAGCCGGGCGACTTACTCCTACGAGCAGTACTTC.

The rearrangement links TRBV11-1 to TRBJ2-7, with 7 bases identical to TRBD1. The CDR3 is 15 residues long. V lost 6 bases, J lost 7 bases, and 15 bases stayed unmatched. Germline CDR1 SGHAT, CDR2 FQDESV (reference sequence). The CDR3 region has the DNA TGTGCCAGCAGACCCACCGGGACAGCCACTCCTGAGCAGTACTTC. Protein: CASRPTGTATPEQYF.

In its sample, this clonotype was seen a few times. The chain couples TRBV5-1 to TRBJ1-1, with TRBD1 as a possible D gene (6 bases). The CDR3 consists of 15 residues. V dropped 4 bases and J dropped 1 base, with 14 bases sitting between them. Germline V lookup: CDR1 SGHRS, CDR2 YFSETQ. The CDR3 nucleotides read TGCGCCAGCAGCCACGGACAGACACCGAACACTGAAGCTTTCTTT. This codes for CASSHGQTPNTEAFF.

V usage is TRBV5-4 and J usage is TRBJ2-3, with TRBD2 as a possible D gene (5 bases). Germline CDR1 is SGHNT and CDR2 is YYREEE (reference sequence). Trimming shortened V by 4 bases and J by 5 bases, and 14 bases separated the two germline ends. This CDR3 region has 14 residues. CDR3 DNA sequence: TGTGCCAGCAGCCACGGGATAGAGGAAGATACGCAGTATTTT. Translating it yields CASSHGIEEDTQYF.